Listed here are 5 T cell receptor beta chains from one sample, sequenced in a study of post-analysis software for immune sequencing data (dated by TCRdb to the mid-2010s). No cognate antigen is known for these TCRs. Here is what the overall study found, with its caveats: Several TRBV segments, including TRBV5-6, TRBV5-1 and TRBV20-1, were significantly more frequent in patients than controls.

Receptor libraries were prepared by PCR. The sample was run on an Illumina HiSeq 2500. To reduce PCR and sequencing biases, unique molecular identifiers were built into the TCR beta cDNA libraries. The public sequencing data were trimmed at Q25 with fastp and processed into clonotypes with MiXCR by TCRdb, which kept only in-frame beta chains. Here each entry gathers all rows of one CDR3 protein and keeps the most common genes and DNA. The sample table shows about half a million distinct CDR3 sequences, and over 35% are seen once. Jointly, the top ten make up about 12% of the sample. What was sequenced was blood. These receptors were obtained from a girl under 18 with multiple sclerosis.

The CDR3 loop is CASFGLAGGPSYNEQFF. CDR3 DNA: TGCGCCAGCTTCGGACTAGCGGGGGGGCCGTCCTACAATGAGCAGTTCTTC. V usage is TRBV5-1 and J usage is TRBJ2-1, with TRBD2 matching over 15 bases. In germline, CDR1 is SGHRS, CDR2 YFSETQ. Losses at the gene ends were 7 bases for V and 1 base for J; bases not matched to a gene: 6. The CDR3 is 17 amino acids.

The chain recombines TRBV28 with TRBJ2-3; D might be TRBD2 (7 bases). The length of the CDR3 is 15 residues. Germline V lookup: CDR1 MDHEN, CDR2 SYDVKM. Trimming stripped 8 bases from V and 2 bases from J, with 17 bases between. The chain's CDR3 is CASLEGGILTDTQYF. The CDR3 DNA reads as TGTGCCAGCCTTGAGGGGGGGATACTCACAGATACGCAGTATTTT.

The sample holds a few counts of this clonotype. V and J are TRBV20-1 and TRBJ2-7; D possibly corresponds to TRBD2 (6 bases). The CDR3 is 14 residues long. The germline V and J ends were trimmed by 6 bases and 1 base, with 16 bases remaining between them. Germline V gene sequence: CDR1 DFQATT, CDR2 SNEGSKA (reference sequence). The CDR3 DNA reads as TGCAGTGCCCCGAGGGCGGGGACTTCCTACGAGCAGTACTTC. Translation: CSAPRAGTSYEQYF.

This clonotype has just one count. V is TRBV7-9 and J is TRBJ1-2; no firm D call. Per the germline V gene, CDR1 is SEHNR and CDR2 is FQNEAQ (reference sequence). V was clipped by 0 bases and J by 5 bases, with 7 bases between them. The CDR3 contains 13 residues. The CDR3 spells CASSLAPGYGYTF. As DNA, the CDR3 is TGTGCCAGCAGCTTAGCGCCGGGGTATGGCTACACCTTC.

This sequence joins TRBV29-1 and TRBJ1-4; 7 bases fit TRBD1. Germline CDR1 and CDR2: SQVTM and ANQGSEA. V was clipped by 4 bases and J by 8 bases; unmatched bases: 1. The CDR3 has 11 residues. The CDR3 sequence is CSVAGGEKLFF. Written as DNA, the CDR3 is TGCAGCGTTGCAGGGGGGGAAAAACTGTTTTTT.